This TCR beta chain was profiled in a study of cytomegalovirus exposure and HLA in healthy donors (dated 2017 in TCRdb). A note on the overall study: According to a later analysis, the 110 or so validation repertoires were produced on the same platform as the roughly 700 repertoires of the first cohort. The study aimed to test whether signatures of past pathogen exposure could be identified by cataloging public T cell receptors. The study combined high-throughput TCR immunosequencing, statistical association of individual TCRs with disease status, and machine learning to predict cytomegalovirus infection status. In addition to the first cohort of 666 subjects, a separate validation cohort of 120 different subjects was used.

What the authors observed across the whole study: While some public TCRs were present in many individuals, most TCR sequences turned up only very rarely across donors. The authors suggested that the approach could potentially be extended to other disease states and immunological phenotypes. A later analysis found that TCRs clustered in the first cohort also tended to co-occur in the 110 or so validation repertoires, with approximately 95% of cluster scores above 0. In vitro tests confirmed that three of the cytomegalovirus-associated TCR beta chains recognize cytomegalovirus antigens. The classifier was reported to diagnose cytomegalovirus status with high specificity and sensitivity in both the original and validation cohorts. A later analysis had no HLA typing for the validation cohort, so co-occurrence there was scored across all 120 or so repertoires. A total of 150 or so TCR beta chains were listed by the study as associated with cytomegalovirus.

Remarks on this clone: This receptor's antigen is unknown. No much larger clonotype is one base removed from it; base qualities were not supplied.

Library construction relied on the immunoSEQ multiplex PCR assay. As for how the authors treated the data: A statistical classification framework was built to diagnose cytomegalovirus status from the catalog of TCR beta chain sequences. The clones in this table, taken by TCRdb from immuneACCESS, are in-frame only. Not every clone is retained; where verified, under half of the shortfall comes from an unresolved V gene, and the cause of the rest is unknown. The V and J calls and clone size are taken from that table; D and trimming were inferred from the DNA. The sample has 150,000 to 200,000 clones on record, 86% of them singletons. The ten biggest clones cover around 5% of the sample. Donors formed part of the validation cohort, which comprised approximately 130 subjects and was distinct from the first cohort of 666 subjects. Inclusive of the bounding cysteine and phenylalanine, the CDR3 is 12 residues long. Only the CDR3 DNA is retained, 36 bases long and in frame from the first base. Relative to germline, V is 4 bases shorter and J is 4 bases shorter, with 7 bases between their ends. In the germline V gene, CDR1 corresponds to MGHDK and CDR2 to SYGVNS.

The sequence was obtained from a woman under 40 in good health and CMV-seronegative. The chain is encoded by TRBV25-1 joined to TRBJ1-1; a tentative D call is TRBD1 (5 bases match). Sequencing was carried out using PBMCs. For the CDR3, the sequence is CASSVQGTEAFF. The sequenced DNA is TGTGCCAGCAGTGTGCAGGGCACTGAAGCTTTCTTT.